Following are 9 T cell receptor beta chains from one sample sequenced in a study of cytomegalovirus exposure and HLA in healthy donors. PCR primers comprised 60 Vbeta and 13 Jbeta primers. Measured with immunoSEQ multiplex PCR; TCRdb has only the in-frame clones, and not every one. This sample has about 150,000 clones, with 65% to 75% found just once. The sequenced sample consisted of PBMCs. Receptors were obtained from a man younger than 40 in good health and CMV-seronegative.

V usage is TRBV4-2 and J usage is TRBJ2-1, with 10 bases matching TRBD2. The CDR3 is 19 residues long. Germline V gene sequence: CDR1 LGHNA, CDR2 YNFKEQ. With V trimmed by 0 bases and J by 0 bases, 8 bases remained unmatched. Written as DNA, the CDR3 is TGTGCCAGCAGCCAAGATTGGCGGAGCGGGGGGGTCTCCTACAATGAGCAGTTCTTC. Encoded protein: CASSQDWRSGGVSYNEQFF.

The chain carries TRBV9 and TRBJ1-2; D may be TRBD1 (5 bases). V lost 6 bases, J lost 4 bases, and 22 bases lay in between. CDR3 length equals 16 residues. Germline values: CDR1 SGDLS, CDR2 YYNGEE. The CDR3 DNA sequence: TGTGCCAGCACCTCAACGCCCAATGGGGGGGGCTATGGCTACACCTTC. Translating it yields CASTSTPNGGGYGYTF. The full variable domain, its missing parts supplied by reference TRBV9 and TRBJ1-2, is DSGVTQTPKHLITATGQRVTLRCSPRSGDLSVYWYQQSLDQGLQFLIQYYNGEERAKGNILERFSAQQFPDLHSELNLSSLELGDSALYFCASTSTPNGGGYGYTFGSGTRLTVV.

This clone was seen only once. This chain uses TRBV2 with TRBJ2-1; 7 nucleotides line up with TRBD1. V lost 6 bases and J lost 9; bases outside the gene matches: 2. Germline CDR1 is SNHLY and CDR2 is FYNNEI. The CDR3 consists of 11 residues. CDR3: CASRQGIEQFF. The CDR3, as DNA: TGTGCCAGCAGACAGGGGATTGAGCAGTTCTTC.

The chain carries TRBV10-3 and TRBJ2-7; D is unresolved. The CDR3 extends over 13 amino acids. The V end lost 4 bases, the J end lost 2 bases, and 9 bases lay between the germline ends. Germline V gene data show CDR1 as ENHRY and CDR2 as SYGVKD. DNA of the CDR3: TGTGCCATCAGTGGTGTCAGTACCTACGAGCAGTACTTC. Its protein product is CAISGVSTYEQYF.

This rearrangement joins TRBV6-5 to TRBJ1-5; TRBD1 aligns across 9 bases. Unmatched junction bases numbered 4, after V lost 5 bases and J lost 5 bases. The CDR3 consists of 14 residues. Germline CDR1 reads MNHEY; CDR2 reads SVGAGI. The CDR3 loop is CASSEQGADQPQHF. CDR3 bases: TGTGCCAGCAGTGAACAGGGGGCCGATCAGCCCCAGCATTTT.

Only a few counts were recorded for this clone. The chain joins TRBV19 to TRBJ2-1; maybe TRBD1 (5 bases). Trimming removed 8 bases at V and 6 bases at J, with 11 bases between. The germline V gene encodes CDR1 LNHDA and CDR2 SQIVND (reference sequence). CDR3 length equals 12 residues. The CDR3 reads CASVGAGNEQFF. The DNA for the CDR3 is TGTGCCAGTGTAGGGGCAGGCAATGAGCAGTTCTTC.

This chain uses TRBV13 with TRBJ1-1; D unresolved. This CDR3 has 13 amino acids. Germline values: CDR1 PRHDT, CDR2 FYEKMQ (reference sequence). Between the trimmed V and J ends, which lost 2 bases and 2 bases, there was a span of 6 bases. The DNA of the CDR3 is TGTGCCAGCAGCTTACGGGGAAACACTGAAGCTTTCTTT. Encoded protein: CASSLRGNTEAFF.

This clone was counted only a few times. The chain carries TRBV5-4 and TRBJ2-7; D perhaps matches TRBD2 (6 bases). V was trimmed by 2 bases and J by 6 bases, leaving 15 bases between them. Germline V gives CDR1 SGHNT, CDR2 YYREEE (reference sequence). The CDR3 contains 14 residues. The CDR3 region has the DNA TGTGCCAGCAGCTTATTCACCACAGCGGGCGAGCAGTACTTC. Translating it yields CASSLFTTAGEQYF. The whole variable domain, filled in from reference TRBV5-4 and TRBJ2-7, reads ETGVTQSPTHLIKTRGQQVTLRCSSQSGHNTVSWYQQALGQGPQFIFQYYREEENGRGNFPPRFSGLQFPNYSSELNVNALELDDSALYLCASSLFTTAGEQYFGPGTRLTVT.

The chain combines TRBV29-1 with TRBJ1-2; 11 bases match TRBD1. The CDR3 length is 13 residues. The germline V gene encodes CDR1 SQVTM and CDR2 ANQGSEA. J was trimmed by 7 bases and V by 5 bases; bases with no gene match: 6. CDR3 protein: CSVRGQGDGGYTF. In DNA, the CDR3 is TGCAGCGTTCGGGGACAGGGGGATGGTGGCTACACCTTC.